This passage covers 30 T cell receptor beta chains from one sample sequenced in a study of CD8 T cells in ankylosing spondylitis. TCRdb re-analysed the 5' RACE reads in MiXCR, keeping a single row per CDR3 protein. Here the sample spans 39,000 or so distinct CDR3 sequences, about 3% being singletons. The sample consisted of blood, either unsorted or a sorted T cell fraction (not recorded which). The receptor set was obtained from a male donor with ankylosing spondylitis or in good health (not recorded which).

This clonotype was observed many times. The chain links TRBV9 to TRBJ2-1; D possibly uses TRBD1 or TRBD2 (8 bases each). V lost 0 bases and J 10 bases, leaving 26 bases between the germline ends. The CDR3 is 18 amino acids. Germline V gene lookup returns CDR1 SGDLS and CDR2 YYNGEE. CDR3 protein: CASSVATVRGLSSGEQFF. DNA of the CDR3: TGTGCCAGCAGCGTAGCTACCGTCAGGGGGCTGTCTAGCGGGGAGCAGTTCTTC.

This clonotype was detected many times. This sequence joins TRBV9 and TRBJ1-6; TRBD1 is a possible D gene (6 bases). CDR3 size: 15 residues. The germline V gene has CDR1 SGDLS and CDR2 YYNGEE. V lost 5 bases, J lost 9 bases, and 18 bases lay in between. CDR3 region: CASREDPRGSSPLHF. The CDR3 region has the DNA TGTGCCAGCAGAGAAGACCCCAGGGGTAGTTCACCCCTCCACTTT.

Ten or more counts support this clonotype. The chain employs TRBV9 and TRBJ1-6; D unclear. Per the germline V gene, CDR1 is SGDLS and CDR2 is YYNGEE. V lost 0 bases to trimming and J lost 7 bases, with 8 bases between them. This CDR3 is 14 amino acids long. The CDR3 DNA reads TGTGCCAGCAGCGTAGGGGCTTTAAATTCACCCCTCCACTTT. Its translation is CASSVGALNSPLHF.

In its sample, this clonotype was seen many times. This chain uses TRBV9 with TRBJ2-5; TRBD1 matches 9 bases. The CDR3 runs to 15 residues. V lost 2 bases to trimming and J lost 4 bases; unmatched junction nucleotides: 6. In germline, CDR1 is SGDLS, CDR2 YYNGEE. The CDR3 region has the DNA TGTGCCAGCAGCGTTACAGGGGGCGTGGGAGAGACCCAGTACTTC. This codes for CASSVTGGVGETQYF.

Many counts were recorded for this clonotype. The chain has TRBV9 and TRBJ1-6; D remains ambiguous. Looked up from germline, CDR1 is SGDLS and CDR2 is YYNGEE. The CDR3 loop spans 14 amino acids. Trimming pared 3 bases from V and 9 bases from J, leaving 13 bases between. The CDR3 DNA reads TGTGCCAGCAGCGCAGATTTTATTGGTTCACCCCTCCACTTT. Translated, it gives CASSADFIGSPLHF. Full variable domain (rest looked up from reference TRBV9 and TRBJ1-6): DSGVTQTPKHLITATGQRVTLRCSPRSGDLSVYWYQQSLDQGLQFLIQYYNGEERAKGNILERFSAQQFPDLHSELNLSSLELGDSALYFCASSADFIGSPLHFGNGTRLTVT.

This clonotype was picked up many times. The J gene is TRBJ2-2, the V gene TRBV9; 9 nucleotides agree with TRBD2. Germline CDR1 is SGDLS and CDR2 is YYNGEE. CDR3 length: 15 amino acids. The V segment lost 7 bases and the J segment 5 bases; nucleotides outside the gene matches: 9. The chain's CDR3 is CASAPPSGGTGELFF. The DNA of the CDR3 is TGTGCCAGCGCCCCACCCAGCGGGGGGACCGGGGAGCTGTTTTTT.

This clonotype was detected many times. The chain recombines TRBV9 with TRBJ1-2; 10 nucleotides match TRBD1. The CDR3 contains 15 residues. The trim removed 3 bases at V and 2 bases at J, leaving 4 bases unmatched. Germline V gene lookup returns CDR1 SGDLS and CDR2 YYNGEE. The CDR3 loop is CASSAGQGGNYGYTF. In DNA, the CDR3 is TGTGCCAGCAGCGCCGGACAGGGGGGCAACTATGGCTACACCTTC.

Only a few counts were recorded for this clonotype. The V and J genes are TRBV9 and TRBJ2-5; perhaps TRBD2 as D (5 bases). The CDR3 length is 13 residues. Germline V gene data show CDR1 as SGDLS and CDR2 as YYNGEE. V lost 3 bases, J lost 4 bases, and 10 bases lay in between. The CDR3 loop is CASSAVEGETQYF. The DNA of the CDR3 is TGTGCCAGCAGCGCCGTAGAGGGAGAGACCCAGTACTTC.

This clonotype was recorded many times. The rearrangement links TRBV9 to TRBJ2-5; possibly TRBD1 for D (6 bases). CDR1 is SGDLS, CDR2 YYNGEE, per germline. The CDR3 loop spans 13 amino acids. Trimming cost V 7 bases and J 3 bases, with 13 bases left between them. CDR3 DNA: TGTGCCAGCGGTCAGGGGATGGAAGAGACCCAGTACTTC. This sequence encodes CASGQGMEETQYF.

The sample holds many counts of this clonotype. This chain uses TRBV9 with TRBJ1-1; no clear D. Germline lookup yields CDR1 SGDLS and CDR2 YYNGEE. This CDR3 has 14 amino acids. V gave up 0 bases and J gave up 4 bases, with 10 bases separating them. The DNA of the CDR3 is TGTGCCAGCAGCGTAGGGGGAATCGGCACTGAAGCTTTCTTT. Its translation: CASSVGGIGTEAFF. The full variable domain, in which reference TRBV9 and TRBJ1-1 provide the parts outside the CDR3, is DSGVTQTPKHLITATGQRVTLRCSPRSGDLSVYWYQQSLDQGLQFLIQYYNGEERAKGNILERFSAQQFPDLHSELNLSSLELGDSALYFCASSVGGIGTEAFFGQGTRLTVV.

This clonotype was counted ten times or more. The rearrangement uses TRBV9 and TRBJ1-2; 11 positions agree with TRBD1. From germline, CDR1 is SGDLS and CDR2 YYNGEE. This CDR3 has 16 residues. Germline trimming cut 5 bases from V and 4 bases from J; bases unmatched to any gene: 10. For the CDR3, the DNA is TGTGCCAGCAGAACCGGGACAGGGGGAGCTGGCTATGGCTACACCTTC. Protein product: CASRTGTGGAGYGYTF.

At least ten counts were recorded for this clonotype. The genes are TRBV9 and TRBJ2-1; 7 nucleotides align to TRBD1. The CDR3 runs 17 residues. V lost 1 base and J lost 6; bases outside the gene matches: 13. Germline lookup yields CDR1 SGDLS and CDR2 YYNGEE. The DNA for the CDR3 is TGTGCCAGCAGCGTACCCATAACAGGGGCGGGCGGCAATGAGCAGTTCTTC. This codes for CASSVPITGAGGNEQFF.

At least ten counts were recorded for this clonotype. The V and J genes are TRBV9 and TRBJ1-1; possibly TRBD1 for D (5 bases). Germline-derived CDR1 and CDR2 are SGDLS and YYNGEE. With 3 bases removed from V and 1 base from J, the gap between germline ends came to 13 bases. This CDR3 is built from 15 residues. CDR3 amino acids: CASSGGDARNTEAFF. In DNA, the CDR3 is TGTGCCAGCAGCGGAGGGGACGCCAGGAACACTGAAGCTTTCTTT.

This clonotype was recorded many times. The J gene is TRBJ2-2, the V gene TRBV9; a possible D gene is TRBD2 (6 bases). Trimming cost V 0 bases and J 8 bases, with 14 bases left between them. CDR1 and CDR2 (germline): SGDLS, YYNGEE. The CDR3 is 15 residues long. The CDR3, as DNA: TGTGCCAGCAGCGTAGATGCACTAGCACCTGGGGAGCTGTTTTTT. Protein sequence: CASSVDALAPGELFF.

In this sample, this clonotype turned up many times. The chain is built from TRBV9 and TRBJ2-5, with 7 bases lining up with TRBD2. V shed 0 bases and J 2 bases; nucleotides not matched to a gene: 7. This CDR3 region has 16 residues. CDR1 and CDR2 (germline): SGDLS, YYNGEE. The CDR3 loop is CASSVDIGGLQETQYF. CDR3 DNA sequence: TGTGCCAGCAGCGTAGACATCGGGGGGTTGCAAGAGACCCAGTACTTC.

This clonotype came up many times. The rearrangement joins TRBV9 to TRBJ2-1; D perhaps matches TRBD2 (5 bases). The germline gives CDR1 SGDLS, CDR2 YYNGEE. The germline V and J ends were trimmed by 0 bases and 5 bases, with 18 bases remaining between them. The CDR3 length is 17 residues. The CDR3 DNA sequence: TGTGCCAGCAGCGTAGCTGAGGGCAGGCTGGGAAACAATGAGCAGTTCTTC. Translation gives CASSVAEGRLGNNEQFF.

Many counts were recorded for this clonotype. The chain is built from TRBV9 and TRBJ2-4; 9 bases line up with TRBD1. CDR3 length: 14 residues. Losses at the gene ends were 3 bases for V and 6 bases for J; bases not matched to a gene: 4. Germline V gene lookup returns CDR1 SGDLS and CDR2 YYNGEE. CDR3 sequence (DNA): TGTGCCAGCAGCGGCCGGGACAGGGTAAACATTCAGTACTTC. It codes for CASSGRDRVNIQYF.

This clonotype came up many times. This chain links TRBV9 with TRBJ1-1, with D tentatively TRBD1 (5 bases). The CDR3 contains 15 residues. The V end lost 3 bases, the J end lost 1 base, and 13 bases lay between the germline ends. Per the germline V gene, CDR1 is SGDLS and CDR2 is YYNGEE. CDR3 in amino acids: CASSETGSRNTEAFF. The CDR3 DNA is TGTGCCAGCAGCGAAACAGGAAGTCGGAACACTGAAGCTTTCTTT.

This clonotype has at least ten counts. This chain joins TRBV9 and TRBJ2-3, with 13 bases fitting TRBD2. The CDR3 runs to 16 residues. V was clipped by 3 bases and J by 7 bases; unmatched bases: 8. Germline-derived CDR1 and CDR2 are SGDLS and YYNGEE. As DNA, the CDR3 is TGTGCCAGCAGCGAGATCACTAGCGGGGGGGCGAATACGCAGTATTTT. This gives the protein CASSEITSGGANTQYF. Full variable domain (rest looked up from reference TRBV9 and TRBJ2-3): DSGVTQTPKHLITATGQRVTLRCSPRSGDLSVYWYQQSLDQGLQFLIQYYNGEERAKGNILERFSAQQFPDLHSELNLSSLELGDSALYFCASSEITSGGANTQYFGPGTRLTVL.

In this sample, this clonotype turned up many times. The CDR3 DNA is TGTGCCAGCAGCGTAGCCCCCACTGGGGCCAAAAACATTCAGTACTTC. This sequence encodes CASSVAPTGAKNIQYF. V is TRBV9 and J is TRBJ2-4, with D hard to call. The CDR3 is made up of 16 amino acids. Trimming took off 0 bases at V and 1 base at J, with 11 bases between the two ends. From germline, CDR1 is SGDLS and CDR2 YYNGEE.

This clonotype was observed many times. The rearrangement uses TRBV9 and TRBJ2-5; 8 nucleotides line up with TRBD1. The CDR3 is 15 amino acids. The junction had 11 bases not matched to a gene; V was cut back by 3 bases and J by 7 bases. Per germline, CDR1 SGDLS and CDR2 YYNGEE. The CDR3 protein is CASSGSNRGTGTQYF. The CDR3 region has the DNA TGTGCCAGCAGCGGTAGCAACAGGGGGACTGGGACCCAGTACTTC.

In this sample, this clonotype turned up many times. CDR3 nucleotide sequence: TGTGCCAGCAGCGTAAGTAGCGTCGGGGAGACCCAGTACTTC. It yields the protein CASSVSSVGETQYF. The chain recombines TRBV9 with TRBJ2-5; TRBD2 might be the D (5 bases). V lost 1 base to trimming and J lost 5 bases, with 12 bases between them. CDR3 length: 14 residues. From germline, CDR1 is SGDLS and CDR2 YYNGEE.

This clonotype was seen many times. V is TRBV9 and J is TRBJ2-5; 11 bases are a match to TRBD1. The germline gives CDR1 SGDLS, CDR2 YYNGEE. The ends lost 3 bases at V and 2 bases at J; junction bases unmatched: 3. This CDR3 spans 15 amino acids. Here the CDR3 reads CASSARDRGQETQYF. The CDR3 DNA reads TGTGCCAGCAGCGCCCGGGACAGGGGGCAAGAGACCCAGTACTTC.

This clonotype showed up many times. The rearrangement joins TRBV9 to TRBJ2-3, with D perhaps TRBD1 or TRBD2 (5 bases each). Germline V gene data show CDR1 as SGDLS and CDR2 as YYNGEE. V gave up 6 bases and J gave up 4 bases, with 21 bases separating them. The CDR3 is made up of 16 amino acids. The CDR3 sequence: CASTPEGRPIADTQYF. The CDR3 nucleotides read TGTGCCAGCACGCCCGAGGGGCGGCCGATTGCAGATACGCAGTATTTT. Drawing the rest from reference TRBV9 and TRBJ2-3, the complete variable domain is DSGVTQTPKHLITATGQRVTLRCSPRSGDLSVYWYQQSLDQGLQFLIQYYNGEERAKGNILERFSAQQFPDLHSELNLSSLELGDSALYFCASTPEGRPIADTQYFGPGTRLTVL.

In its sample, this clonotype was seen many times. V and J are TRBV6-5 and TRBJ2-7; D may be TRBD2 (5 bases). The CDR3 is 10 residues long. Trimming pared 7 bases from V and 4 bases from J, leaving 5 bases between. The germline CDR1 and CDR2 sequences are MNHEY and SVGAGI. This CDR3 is CASTGYEQYV. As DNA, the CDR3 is TGTGCCAGCACGGGATACGAGCAGTACGTC.

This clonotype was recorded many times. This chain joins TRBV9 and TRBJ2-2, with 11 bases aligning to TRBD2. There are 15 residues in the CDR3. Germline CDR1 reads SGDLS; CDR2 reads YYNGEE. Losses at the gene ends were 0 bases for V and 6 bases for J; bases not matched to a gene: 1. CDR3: CASSVETSGAGELFF. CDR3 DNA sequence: TGTGCCAGCAGCGTAGAGACTAGCGGGGCCGGGGAGCTGTTTTTT.

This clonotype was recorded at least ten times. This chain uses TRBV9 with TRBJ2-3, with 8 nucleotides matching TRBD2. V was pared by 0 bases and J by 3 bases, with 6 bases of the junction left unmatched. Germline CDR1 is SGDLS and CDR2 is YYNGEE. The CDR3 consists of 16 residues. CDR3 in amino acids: CASSVGVSGTTDTQYF. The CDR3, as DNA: TGTGCCAGCAGCGTAGGGGTTAGCGGGACTACAGATACGCAGTATTTT.

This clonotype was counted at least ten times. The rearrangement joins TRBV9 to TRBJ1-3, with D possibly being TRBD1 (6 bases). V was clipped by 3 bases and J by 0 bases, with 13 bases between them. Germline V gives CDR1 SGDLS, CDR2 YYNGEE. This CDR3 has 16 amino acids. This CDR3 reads CASSAYRDPSGNTIYF. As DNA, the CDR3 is TGTGCCAGCAGCGCCTACAGGGACCCCTCTGGAAACACCATATATTTT.

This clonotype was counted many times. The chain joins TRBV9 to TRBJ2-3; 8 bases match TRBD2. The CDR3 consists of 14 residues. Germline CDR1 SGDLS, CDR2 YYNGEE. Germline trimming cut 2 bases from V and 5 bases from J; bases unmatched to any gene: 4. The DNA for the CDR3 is TGTGCCAGCAGCGTCGGGGGGGCCGGAGATACGCAGTATTTT. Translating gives CASSVGGAGDTQYF.

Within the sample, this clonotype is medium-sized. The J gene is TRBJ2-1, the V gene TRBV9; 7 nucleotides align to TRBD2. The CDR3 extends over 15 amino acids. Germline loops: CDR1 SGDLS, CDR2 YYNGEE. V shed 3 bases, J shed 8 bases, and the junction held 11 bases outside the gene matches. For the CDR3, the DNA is TGTGCCAGCAGCGGCCTTGGGGCGGGAGTACATGAGCAGTTCTTC. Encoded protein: CASSGLGAGVHEQFF.